The 16 T cell receptor beta chains given below trace back to one sample, sequenced in a study of blood T cell repertoires in COVID-19. The data were produced by immunoSEQ multiplex PCR, yet TCRdb's version contains in-frame clones alone and is incomplete. The table shows fewer than 650,000 clones, with roughly nine tenths occurring only once. The sequenced sample was peripheral blood. The receptor source for this set is a woman between 45 and 60 years old with COVID-19, enrolled during active disease.

This sequence joins TRBV5-1 and TRBJ2-2; TRBD1 matches 7 bases. CDR1 SGHRS and CDR2 YFSETQ come from the germline V gene. V shed 4 bases, J shed 3 bases, and the junction held 9 bases outside the gene matches. This CDR3 spans 16 amino acids. CDR3 amino acids: CASSLLQGRYTGELFF. DNA of the CDR3: TGCGCCAGCAGCCTACTACAGGGGCGCTACACCGGGGAGCTGTTTTTT.

This clone was seen a single time. This chain joins TRBV5-4 and TRBJ2-3, with TRBD2 as a possible D gene (6 bases). V gave up 0 bases and J gave up 5 bases, with 16 bases separating them. Germline loops: CDR1 SGHNT, CDR2 YYREEE (reference sequence). The CDR3 runs 16 residues. CDR3 amino acids: CASSLGSGSGGDTQYF. CDR3 bases: TGTGCCAGCAGCTTGGGATCGGGGTCCGGGGGAGATACGCAGTATTTT.

This clone has just a few counts. The chain uses TRBV6-1 and TRBJ1-6; D gene ambiguous. From germline, CDR1 is MNHNS and CDR2 SASEGT. The CDR3 is 16 amino acids. V shed 3 bases and J shed 6 bases, with 15 bases lying between them. This CDR3 reads CASSDPSRQLNSPLHF. DNA of the CDR3: TGTGCCAGCAGTGATCCGTCGCGGCAGCTTAATTCACCCCTCCACTTT.

The V and J genes are TRBV11-2 and TRBJ1-2; D remains ambiguous. CDR3 length: 14 residues. Trimming left V 1 base short and J 4 bases short, with 10 bases between. Germline lookup yields CDR1 SGHAT and CDR2 FQNNGV. The CDR3 region has the DNA TGTGCCAGCAGCTTAGCAGGCAGTCCCTATGGCTACACCTTC. It specifies CASSLAGSPYGYTF.

This sequence joins TRBV9 and TRBJ1-2; D ambiguous. The CDR3 covers 14 residues. Deletions cut 0 bases from V and 3 bases from J, with 9 bases between. Germline lookup yields CDR1 SGDLS and CDR2 YYNGEE. CDR3 in DNA: TGTGCCAGCAGCGTAGGTCATCAGGACTATGGCTACACCTTC. This translates into CASSVGHQDYGYTF.

The CDR3 reads CASSEGGGDRNQPQHF. The CDR3 DNA is TGTGCCAGCAGTGAAGGAGGAGGGGACAGGAATCAGCCCCAGCATTTT. J is TRBJ1-5 and V is TRBV2, with 8 bases fitting TRBD1. Germline V CDR1 and CDR2: SNHLY, FYNNEI. J lost 4 bases, V lost 1 base, and 6 bases had no gene match. The CDR3 runs 16 residues.

The V and J genes are TRBV6-6 and TRBJ1-3, with 7 bases that match TRBD1. Germline-derived CDR1 and CDR2 are MNHNY and SVGAGI (reference sequence). The CDR3 covers 14 residues. After removal of 2 bases from V and 4 bases from J, the junction contained 2 bases not matched to a gene. In DNA form, the CDR3 reads TGTGCCAGCAGTTACGAGGACAGGGGAAACACCATATATTTT. It yields the protein CASSYEDRGNTIYF.

DNA of the CDR3: TGTGCCACCAGCATAAGGGCGGGGGGCGCGGGGCAGAGGATGAATGAGCAGTTCTTC. It translates to CATSIRAGGAGQRMNEQFF. The gene calls are TRBV15 and TRBJ2-1, with 8 bases fitting TRBD2. The trim removed 4 bases at V and 7 bases at J, leaving 21 bases unmatched. This CDR3 contains 19 residues. Germline CDR1 and CDR2: LNHNV and YYDKDF (reference sequence). Drawing the rest from reference TRBV15 and TRBJ2-1, the complete variable domain is DAMVIQNPRYQVTQFGKPVTLSCSQTLNHNVMYWYQQKSSQAPKLLFHYYDKDFNNEADTPDNFQSRRPNTSFCFLDIRSPGLGDTAMYLCATSIRAGGAGQRMNEQFFGPGTRLTVL.

The chain has TRBV27 and TRBJ1-2; TRBD1 matches 7 bases. Germline-derived CDR1 and CDR2 are MNHEY and SMNVEV (reference sequence). This CDR3 spans 14 amino acids. With V trimmed by 7 bases and J by 7 bases, 12 bases remained unmatched. CDR3 amino acids: CASTKQGRWGGYTF. DNA for the CDR3: TGTGCCAGCACCAAACAGGGGCGTTGGGGTGGCTACACCTTC.

This chain joins TRBV2 and TRBJ2-5, with a possible D match to TRBD2 (5 bases). V was pared by 11 bases and J by 2 bases, with 15 bases between. Germline V gives CDR1 SNHLY, CDR2 FYNNEI. The CDR3 length is 13 residues. DNA of the CDR3: TGTGCCTTACAAGGGAGTAGGCAAGAGACCCAGTACTTC. This codes for CALQGSRQETQYF.

Concerning this clone itself: The same CDR3 can be traced to other DNA sequences in this sample. The rearrangement joins TRBV5-5 to TRBJ1-4; D is possibly TRBD1 (6 bases). The ends were cut back, 2 bases at V and 5 bases at J, with 7 bases in the middle. Germline assignment: CDR1 SGHKS and CDR2 YYEKEE (reference sequence). The length of the CDR3 is 13 residues. This CDR3 is CASSLGGNEKLFF. The CDR3 nucleotides are TGTGCCAGCAGCTTAGGGGGAAATGAAAAACTGTTTTTT.

The rearrangement joins TRBV11-2 to TRBJ2-3, with 7 bases identical to TRBD1. V dropped 7 bases and J dropped 4; count of bases not matched to a gene: 2. CDR3 length: 12 amino acids. Germline CDR1 SGHAT, CDR2 FQNNGV. CDR3 protein: CASTDRADTQYF. DNA of the CDR3: TGTGCCAGCACCGACAGGGCAGATACGCAGTATTTT.

The rearrangement joins TRBV9 to TRBJ2-7, with D perhaps TRBD1 (6 bases). The CDR3 has 14 residues. Trimming removed 4 bases from V and 3 bases from J, with 14 bases in between. Germline CDR1 and CDR2: SGDLS and YYNGEE. The CDR3 DNA is TGTGCCAGCAGCTCCAGACAGGTCGACTACGAGCAGTACTTC. Its translation is CASSSRQVDYEQYF. Drawing the rest from reference TRBV9 and TRBJ2-7, the complete variable domain is DSGVTQTPKHLITATGQRVTLRCSPRSGDLSVYWYQQSLDQGLQFLIQYYNGEERAKGNILERFSAQQFPDLHSELNLSSLELGDSALYFCASSSRQVDYEQYFGPGTRLTVT.

The rearrangement joins TRBV27 to TRBJ2-1; D perhaps matches TRBD1 (5 bases). In germline, CDR1 is MNHEY, CDR2 SMNVEV (reference sequence). This CDR3 spans 14 amino acids. The V end lost 8 bases, the J end lost 0 bases, and 11 bases lay between the germline ends. As DNA, the CDR3 is TGTGCCAGCGGGGCGGCTAGCTCCTACAATGAGCAGTTCTTC. It translates to CASGAASSYNEQFF.

The genes are TRBV29-1 and TRBJ2-6, with D possibly being TRBD1 (6 bases). Looked up from germline, CDR1 is SQVTM and CDR2 is ANQGSEA. The CDR3 contains 14 residues. Trimming left V 6 bases short and J 4 bases short, with 13 bases between. In nucleotides, the CDR3 is TGCAGCGTCCCAAGGGGGTCAGGGGCCAACGTCCTGACTTTC. Its translation: CSVPRGSGANVLTF.

The V and J genes are TRBV19 and TRBJ1-4; maybe TRBD1 (5 bases). The ends were cut back, 7 bases at V and 7 bases at J, with 19 bases in the middle. This CDR3 spans 15 amino acids. The germline CDR1 and CDR2 sequences are LNHDA and SQIVND (reference sequence). The CDR3 reads CASTIGWGGGEKLFF. The CDR3 nucleotides read TGTGCCAGTACCATCGGTTGGGGCGGCGGTGAAAAACTGTTTTTT.